This T cell receptor beta chain was recorded in a study of cytomegalovirus exposure and HLA in healthy donors. Whole-study context: HLA-typed donors were the source of about 85 million unique TCRs held in an early data release. When 350 to 500 donors were genotyped, over 80% of them were found to fall in the Caucasian-associated ancestry cluster.

Of note for this clone: Its target is not known.

Overall study results and limits: TCR beta chains numbering more than 150 were designated cytomegalovirus-associated. Trimming of TCR beta V- and J-genes showed a link, identified in a later analysis, to a missense DCLRE1C variant.

Amplification used 60 Vbeta primers and 13 Jbeta primers. Data came from immunoSEQ multiplex PCR; TCRdb stores just in-frame clones and leaves some out. The data contain approximately 210,000 clones, roughly 85% of them seen just once; the ten biggest clones take up about 1.7%. Germline CDR1 is MNHEY and CDR2 is SVGAGI. J lost 2 bases, V lost 9 bases, and 9 bases had no gene match. The CDR3 totals 14 residues. This chain links TRBV6-5 with TRBJ2-5, with 7 bases that match TRBD2. This receptor was obtained from a male donor in good health and CMV-seronegative. The sequenced material came from PBMCs. This chain's CDR3 is CARSGRPPQETQYF. The CDR3 DNA reads as TGTGCCAGATCCGGGAGGCCACCTCAAGAGACCCAGTACTTC.